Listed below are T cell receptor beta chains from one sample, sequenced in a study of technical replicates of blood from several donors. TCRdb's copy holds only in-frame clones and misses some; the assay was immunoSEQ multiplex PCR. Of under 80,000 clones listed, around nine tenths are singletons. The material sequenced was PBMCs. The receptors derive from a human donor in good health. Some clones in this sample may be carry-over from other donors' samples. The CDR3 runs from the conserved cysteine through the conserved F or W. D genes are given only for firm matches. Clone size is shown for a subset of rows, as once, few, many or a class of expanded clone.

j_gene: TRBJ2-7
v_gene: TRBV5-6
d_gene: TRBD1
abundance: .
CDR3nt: TGTGCCAGCAGCTGGGACAGTCGCGAGCAGTACTTC
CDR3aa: CASSWDSREQYF

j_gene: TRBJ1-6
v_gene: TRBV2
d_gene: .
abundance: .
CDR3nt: TGTGCCAGCAGGCTCAGTAATTCACCCCTCCACTTT
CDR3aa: CASRLSNSPLHF

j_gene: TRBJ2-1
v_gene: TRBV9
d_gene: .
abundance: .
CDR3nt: TGTGCCAGCAGCGTAGAATCAGGGTTGGGTGAGCAGTTCTTC
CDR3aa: CASSVESGLGEQFF

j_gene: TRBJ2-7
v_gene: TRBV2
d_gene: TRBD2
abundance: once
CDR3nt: TGTGCCAGCAGTGGGGACTACCCTCCTTCGTACGAGCAGTACTTC
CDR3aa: CASSGDYPPSYEQYF

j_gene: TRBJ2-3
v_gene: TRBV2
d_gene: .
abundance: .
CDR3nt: TGTGCCAGCAGTGAAGGACTAGGTATGGCAGATACGCAGTATTTT
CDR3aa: CASSEGLGMADTQYF

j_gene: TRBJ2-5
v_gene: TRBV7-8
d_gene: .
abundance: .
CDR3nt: TGTGCCAGCCACCGGTACAGGGTTGGTATGGAGACCCAGTACTTC
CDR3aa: CASHRYRVGMETQYF

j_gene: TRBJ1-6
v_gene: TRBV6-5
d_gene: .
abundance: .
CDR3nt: TGTGCCAGCAGTTCGGGGGGGAATTCACCCCTCCACTTT
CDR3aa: CASSSGGNSPLHF

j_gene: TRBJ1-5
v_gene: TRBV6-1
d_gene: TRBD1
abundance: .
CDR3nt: TGTGCCAGCAGTGTATCCCGGACAGGGAGGCTTCAGCCCCAGCATTTT
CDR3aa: CASSVSRTGRLQPQHF

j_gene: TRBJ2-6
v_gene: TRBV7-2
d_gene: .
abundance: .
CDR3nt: TGTGCCAGCAGCTTAAATCAGGTCTCTGGGGCCAACGTCCTGACTTTC
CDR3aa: CASSLNQVSGANVLTF

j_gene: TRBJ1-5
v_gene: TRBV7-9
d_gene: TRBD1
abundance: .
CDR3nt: TGTGCCAGCAGCTTAGAGACAGGGGGAATTAATCAGCCCCAGCATTTT
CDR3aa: CASSLETGGINQPQHF

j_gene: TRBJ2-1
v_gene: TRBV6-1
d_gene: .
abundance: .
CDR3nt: TGTGCCAGCAGTAATAGCGGCAATGAGCAGTTCTTC
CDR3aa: CASSNSGNEQFF